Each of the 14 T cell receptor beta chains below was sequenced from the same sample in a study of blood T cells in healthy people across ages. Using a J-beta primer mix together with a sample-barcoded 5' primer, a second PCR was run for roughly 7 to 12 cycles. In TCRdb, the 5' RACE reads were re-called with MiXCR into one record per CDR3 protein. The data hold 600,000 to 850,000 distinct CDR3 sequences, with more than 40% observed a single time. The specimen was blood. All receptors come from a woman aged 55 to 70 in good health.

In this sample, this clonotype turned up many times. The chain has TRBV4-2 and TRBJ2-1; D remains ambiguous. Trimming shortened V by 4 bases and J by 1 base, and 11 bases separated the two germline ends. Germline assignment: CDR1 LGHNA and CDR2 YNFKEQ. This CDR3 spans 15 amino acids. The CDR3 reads CASSRELGSYNEQFF. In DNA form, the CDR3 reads TGTGCCAGCAGCCGAGAACTTGGGTCCTACAATGAGCAGTTCTTC.

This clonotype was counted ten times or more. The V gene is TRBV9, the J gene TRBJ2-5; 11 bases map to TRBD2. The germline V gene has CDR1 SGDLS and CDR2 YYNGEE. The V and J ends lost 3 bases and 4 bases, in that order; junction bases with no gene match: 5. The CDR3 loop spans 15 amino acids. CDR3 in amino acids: CASSEAGLAVETQYF. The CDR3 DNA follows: TGTGCCAGCAGCGAGGCGGGACTAGCGGTAGAGACCCAGTACTTC.

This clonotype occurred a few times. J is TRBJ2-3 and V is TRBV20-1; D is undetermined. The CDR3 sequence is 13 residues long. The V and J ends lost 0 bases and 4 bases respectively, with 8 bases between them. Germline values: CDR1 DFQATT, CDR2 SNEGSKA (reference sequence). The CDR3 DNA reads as TGCAGTGCTAGAGATGATCCAGCAGATACGCAGTATTTT. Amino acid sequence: CSARDDPADTQYF.

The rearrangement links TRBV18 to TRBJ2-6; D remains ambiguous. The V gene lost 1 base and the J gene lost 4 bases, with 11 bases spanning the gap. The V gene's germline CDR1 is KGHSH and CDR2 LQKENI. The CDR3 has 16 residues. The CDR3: CASSPLSRSGANVLTF. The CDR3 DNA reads TGTGCCAGCTCACCACTATCGAGGTCCGGGGCCAACGTCCTGACTTTC.

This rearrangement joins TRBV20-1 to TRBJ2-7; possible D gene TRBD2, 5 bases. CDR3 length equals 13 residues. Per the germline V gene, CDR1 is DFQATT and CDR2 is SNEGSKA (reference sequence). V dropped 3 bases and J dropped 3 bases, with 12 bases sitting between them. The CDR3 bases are TGCAGTGCTAGGCCGGGAAGAGTCTACGAGCAGTACTTC. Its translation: CSARPGRVYEQYF.

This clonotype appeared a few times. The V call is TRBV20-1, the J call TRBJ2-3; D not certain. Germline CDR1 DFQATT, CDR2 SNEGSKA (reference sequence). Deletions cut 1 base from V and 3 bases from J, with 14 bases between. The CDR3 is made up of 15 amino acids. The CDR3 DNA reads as TGCAGTGCTAGAGGCCCTAAATTGCTAACAGATACGCAGTATTTT. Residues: CSARGPKLLTDTQYF.

CDR3 DNA: TGCGCCAGCAGCGCGCTTGAGAAAGAGACCCAGTACTTC. It yields the protein CASSALEKETQYF. V and J are TRBV5-1 and TRBJ2-5; no definite D call. Germline CDR1 and CDR2: SGHRS and YFSETQ. Deletions cut 4 bases from V and 3 bases from J, with 10 bases between. The CDR3 is 13 amino acids. Full variable domain (outside the CDR3, taken from reference TRBV5-1 and TRBJ2-5): KAGVTQTPRYLIKTRGQQVTLSCSPISGHRSVSWYQQTPGQGLQFLFEYFSETQRNKGNFPGRFSGRQFSNSRSEMNVSTLELGDSALYLCASSALEKETQYFGPGTRLLVL.

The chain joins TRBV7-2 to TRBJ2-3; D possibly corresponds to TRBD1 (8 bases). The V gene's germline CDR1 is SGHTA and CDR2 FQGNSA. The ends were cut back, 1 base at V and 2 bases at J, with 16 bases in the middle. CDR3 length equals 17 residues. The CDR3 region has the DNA TGTGCCAGCAGCTTAGTTTTAACAGGGGGGGACACAGATACGCAGTATTTT. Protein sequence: CASSLVLTGGDTDTQYF.

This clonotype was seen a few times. CDR3: CSTAASSEGDTQYF. In nucleotides, the CDR3 is TGCAGCACTGCGGCTTCGTCAGAGGGGGATACGCAGTATTTT. The genes are TRBV29-1 and TRBJ2-3; D tentatively reads TRBD1 or TRBD2 (5 bases each). This CDR3 spans 14 amino acids. Germline V lookup: CDR1 SQVTM, CDR2 ANQGSEA. The V and J ends lost 8 bases and 6 bases respectively, with 21 bases between them.

CDR3 loop: CASSVGVGVAGQKETQYF. The CDR3 nucleotides are TGTGCCAGCAGCGTAGGAGTAGGGGTAGCGGGGCAAAAGGAGACCCAGTACTTC. The chain combines TRBV9 with TRBJ2-5; TRBD2 matches 8 bases. This CDR3 is built from 18 residues. Germline V gene lookup returns CDR1 SGDLS and CDR2 YYNGEE. The V gene end was trimmed by 0 bases and the J gene end by 5 bases; junction bases not matched to a gene: 15.

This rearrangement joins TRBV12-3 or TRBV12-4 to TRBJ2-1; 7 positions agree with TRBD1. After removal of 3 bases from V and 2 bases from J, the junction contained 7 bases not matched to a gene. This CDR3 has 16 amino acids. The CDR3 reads CASSFEAGGPYNEQFF. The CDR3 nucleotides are TGTGCCAGCAGTTTTGAGGCAGGGGGTCCCTACAATGAGCAGTTCTTC.

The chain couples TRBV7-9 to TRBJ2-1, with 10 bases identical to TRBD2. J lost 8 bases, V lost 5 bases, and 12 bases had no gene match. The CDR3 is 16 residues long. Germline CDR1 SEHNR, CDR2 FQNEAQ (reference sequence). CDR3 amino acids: CASSVSLAGVGDEQFF. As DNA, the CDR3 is TGTGCCAGCAGCGTTAGTCTAGCGGGAGTAGGAGATGAGCAGTTCTTC. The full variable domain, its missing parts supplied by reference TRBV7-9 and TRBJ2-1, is DTGVSQNPRHKITKRGQNVTFRCDPISEHNRLYWYRQTLGQGPEFLTYFQNEAQLEKSRLLSDRFSAERPKGSFSTLEIQRTEQGDSAMYLCASSVSLAGVGDEQFFGPGTRLTVL.

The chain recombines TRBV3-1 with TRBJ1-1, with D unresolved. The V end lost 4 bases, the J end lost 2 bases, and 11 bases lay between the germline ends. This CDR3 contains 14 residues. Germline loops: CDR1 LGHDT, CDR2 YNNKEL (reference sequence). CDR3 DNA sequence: TGTGCCAGCAGCCCTCGATCTTCAAACACTGAAGCTTTCTTT. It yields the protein CASSPRSSNTEAFF.

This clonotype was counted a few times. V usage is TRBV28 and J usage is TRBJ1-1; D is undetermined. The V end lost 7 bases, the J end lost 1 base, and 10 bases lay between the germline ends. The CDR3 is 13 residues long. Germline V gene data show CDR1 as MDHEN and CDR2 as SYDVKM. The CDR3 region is CASKIIGNTEAFF. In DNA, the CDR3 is TGTGCCAGCAAAATTATCGGGAACACTGAAGCTTTCTTT.